This T cell receptor beta chain is from a study of OX40 agonist ivuxolimab in advanced cancers. With baseline, cycle 4 day 1, and cycle 7 day 1 as timepoints, blood was sampled. Overall study findings and caveats: At 0.1 to 3.0 mg/kg and by week 6, CD4+ and CD8+ T cells in the blood had expanded clonally. Expanded clones belonging to CD8+ T cells outnumbered, on average, those of CD4+.

As for this clone: Its antigen is still unknown.

Germline-derived CDR1 and CDR2 are MGHRA and YSYEKL. The germline V and J ends were trimmed by 1 base and 6 bases, with 13 bases remaining between them. CDR3 length equals 14 residues. Produced via immunoSEQ multiplex PCR; TCRdb's table is partial and in-frame only. This table has 77,000 or so clones, about 92% appearing once. The chain joins TRBV4-1 to TRBJ2-7; D is perhaps TRBD2 (5 bases). The starting material was CD4+ or CD8+ T cells sorted from blood, obtained in a trial of the OX40 agonist ivuxolimab. The TCR comes from an adult with an advanced solid tumor such as melanoma, head and neck, liver or kidney cancer. The CDR3 DNA reads TGCGCCAGCAGCCAAGGTCCTAGCTCCGGCGAGCAGTACTTC. Amino acid sequence: CASSQGPSSGEQYF.